These T cell receptor beta chains were read from a single sample in a study of graft-versus-host responses after intestinal transplantation. Sequencing was performed with immunoSEQ multiplex PCR; in TCRdb, only in-frame clones are kept and a portion is missing. This table holds 100,000 or so clones, more than 85% found once. Their target antigens are unknown. The sample in question was unstimulated CD4+ T cells sorted from spleen or lymph node cells, obtained before intestinal transplant. These receptors were taken from a human donor who received an intestinal transplant. Both conserved end residues are part of each CDR3. A D gene is named only where the DNA matches it firmly. Part of the rows lack a size; the others show once, few, many or a class for expanded clones.

J,V,D,size,DNA,CDR3
TRBJ1-3,TRBV5-1,.,.,TGCGCCAGCAGCTTGACGGGGGCTGGAAACACCATATATTTT,CASSLTGAGNTIYF
TRBJ2-3,TRBV2,.,few,TGTGCCAGCAGTGGACAGGGCACAGATACGCAGTATTTT,CASSGQGTDTQYF
TRBJ2-1,TRBV4-3,TRBD1,.,TGCGCCAGCAGCCAATTGCGGGGACAGGCGCCCAATGAGCAGTTCTTC,CASSQLRGQAPNEQFF
TRBJ1-6,TRBV11-1,.,.,TGTGCCAGCAGCTTAGCGGGGAGTTCACCCCTCCACTTT,CASSLAGSSPLHF
TRBJ2-1,TRBV27,.,.,TGTGCCAGCAGTTTATTTCAAAGGGAGAGCGATGAGCAGTTCTTC,CASSLFQRESDEQFF
TRBJ2-7,TRBV4-3,.,once,TGCGCCAGCAGCTGGATGGACAAGAGCTCCTACGAGCAGTACTTC,CASSWMDKSSYEQYF
TRBJ2-7,TRBV29-1,.,.,TGCAGCGTTGCCAGGGGCTACGAGCAGTACTTC,CSVARGYEQYF
TRBJ1-5,TRBV6-1,.,.,TGTGCCAGCAAACGACAGACCCATCAGCCCCAGCATTTT,CASKRQTHQPQHF
TRBJ2-7,TRBV11-1,TRBD2,.,TGTGCCAGCAGCCCACGACCGGGGGGCGAGCAGTACTTC,CASSPRPGGEQYF
TRBJ1-5,TRBV19,.,.,TGTGCCAGTAGTATAGAGTCCCCCCCACAGGGAAATAGCAATCAGCCCCAGCATTTT,CASSIESPPQGNSNQPQHF
TRBJ2-1,TRBV6-1,TRBD2,.,TGTGCCAGCAGTGAAGCGCGGGGTAGCGGGAGGGTTAATTACAATGAGCAGTTCTTC,CASSEARGSGRVNYNEQFF
TRBJ2-2,TRBV30,.,.,TGTGCCTGGAGTTTCGGGAACACCGGGGAGCTGTTTTTT,CAWSFGNTGELFF
TRBJ2-7,TRBV5-1,TRBD1,.,TGCGCCAGCAGCTTAGGGACAGGGGACCCTCTGGAGCAGTACTTC,CASSLGTGDPLEQYF
TRBJ2-1,TRBV6-1,TRBD2,.,TGTGCCAGCAGTCGGACTAGCGGGAATGATGAGCAGTTCTTC,CASSRTSGNDEQFF
TRBJ2-3,TRBV18,.,once,TGTGCCAGCTCACCGCGGACAGACACAGATACGCAGTATTTT,CASSPRTDTDTQYF
TRBJ2-1,TRBV5-1,TRBD2,once,TGCGCCAGCAGCTTGATCTCAGCGGGAGGCCACAATGAGCAGTTCTTC,CASSLISAGGHNEQFF
TRBJ1-2,TRBV5-1,TRBD1,.,TGCGCCAGCAGAAGGTCCGGACAGGGCTATGGCTACACCTTC,CASRRSGQGYGYTF
TRBJ2-5,TRBV28,.,.,TGTGCCAGCCGGGGGCAAGAGACCCAGTACTTC,CASRGQETQYF
TRBJ1-2,TRBV7-2,TRBD1,.,TGTGCCAGCAGCCCCCAGGGGGCTTCTAACTATGGCTACACCTTC,CASSPQGASNYGYTF
TRBJ2-3,TRBV5-1,TRBD2,.,TGCGCCAGCAGCAAGGGGACTAGCGGGTCCCCCACAGATACGCAGTATTTT,CASSKGTSGSPTDTQYF
TRBJ1-4,TRBV25-1,TRBD1,.,TGTGCCAGCAGTGACCCGACAGGGGGCAGAAAACTGTTTTTT,CASSDPTGGRKLFF
TRBJ2-7,TRBV11-2,TRBD1,.,TGTGCCAGCAGCTTAGACCGGGACAGGTTCTACGAGCAGTACTTC,CASSLDRDRFYEQYF
TRBJ1-2,TRBV19,TRBD1,.,TGTGCCAGTAGTATTCAGGGGGTGGTCTGGTCGGATGGCTACACCTTC,CASSIQGVVWSDGYTF
TRBJ2-2,TRBV9,.,.,TGTGCCAGCAGCACCCGCGGGGACCAGGAGCTGTTTTTT,CASSTRGDQELFF
TRBJ2-7,TRBV5-1,TRBD2,.,TGCGCCAGCAGCGTTCTAGCGGGAGACTACGAGCAGTACTTC,CASSVLAGDYEQYF
TRBJ2-7,TRBV5-1,TRBD2,.,TGCGCCAGCAGCCGGATGCAAGCGGGAGAAGGGTACGAGCAGTACTTC,CASSRMQAGEGYEQYF
TRBJ1-2,TRBV4-2,.,.,TGTGCCAGCAGCCAAGAACGTACAGCCCATGGCTACACCTTC,CASSQERTAHGYTF
TRBJ2-7,TRBV6-1,TRBD1,.,TGTGCCAGCGGGGGACAGTACGAGCAGTACTTC,CASGGQYEQYF
TRBJ1-2,TRBV18,TRBD1,.,TGTGCCAGCTCACCAAGGGGACAGGGAAATAACTATGGCTACACCTTC,CASSPRGQGNNYGYTF
TRBJ2-7,TRBV6-6,TRBD2,.,TGTGCCAGCAGTCCGAGCGGGGAACCTTACGAGCAGTACTTC,CASSPSGEPYEQYF
TRBJ1-1,TRBV11-2,TRBD1,.,TGTGCCAGCAGCTTGTCGAGGGGGCTTTACACTGAAGCTTTCTTT,CASSLSRGLYTEAFF
TRBJ2-3,TRBV7-2,TRBD2,.,TGTGCCAGCAGCTTAGTTGAGCGGGGGGGCACAGATACGCAGTATTTT,CASSLVERGGTDTQYF
TRBJ1-1,TRBV27,.,.,TGTGCCAGCTCAGGGGTTAACACTGAAGCTTTCTTT,CASSGVNTEAFF
TRBJ2-3,TRBV5-1,TRBD2,.,TGCGCCAGCAGCTTCAGGGGCGAGCGGGGGGCCACCCGGGTCACAGATACGCAGTATTTT,CASSFRGERGATRVTDTQYF
TRBJ1-2,TRBV6-6,TRBD1,.,TGTGCCAGCAGTTACCGGACAGGGGGCGTGTTTGGCTACACCTTC,CASSYRTGGVFGYTF
TRBJ2-5,TRBV29-1,TRBD2,.,TGCAGCGTTGAAGAAACTCTAGCGGGAGGTTTTGTGGAGACCCAGTACTTC,CSVEETLAGGFVETQYF
TRBJ1-5,TRBV28,.,.,TGTGCCAGCATTACAGGGAGAGGACAGCCCCAGCATTTT,CASITGRGQPQHF
TRBJ2-3,TRBV9,TRBD2,.,TGTGCCAGCAGCGTTTCGACTAGCGGGGGGACAGATACGCAGTATTTT,CASSVSTSGGTDTQYF
TRBJ1-2,TRBV23-1,.,.,TGCGCCAGCAGTCAATCGGAGGCCAAGACTGGCTATGGCTACACCTTC,CASSQSEAKTGYGYTF
TRBJ2-1,TRBV2,.,.,TGTGCCAGCAGACTAAGACTAGAGTACAATGAGCAGTTCTTC,CASRLRLEYNEQFF
TRBJ2-7,TRBV30,.,.,TGTGCCTGGAGTGTAACAGTGAACTACGAGCAGTACTTC,CAWSVTVNYEQYF
TRBJ1-2,TRBV4-2,TRBD1,.,TGTGCCAGCAGCCAAACCCAGGGGGGGACAGGAAGCGTTTATGGCTACACCTTC,CASSQTQGGTGSVYGYTF
TRBJ1-4,TRBV28,TRBD1,.,TGTGCCAGCGCCTGGGGGACAGGACGAGAAAAACTGTTTTTT,CASAWGTGREKLFF
TRBJ1-2,TRBV7-8,.,.,TGTGCCAGCAGCTTACTCGTAAAGACAGGAGGCTATGGCTACACCTTC,CASSLLVKTGGYGYTF
TRBJ1-5,TRBV11-2,.,.,TGTGCCAGCAGCTTAGGTCGCGGGTCTGGCAATCAGCCCCAGCATTTT,CASSLGRGSGNQPQHF
TRBJ2-5,TRBV30,.,.,TGTGCCTGGGAGGGCGGCCAAGAGACCCAGTACTTC,CAWEGGQETQYF
TRBJ1-1,TRBV27,.,.,TGTGCCAGCAGCCAAAGGACAGTGCTACTGAACACTGAAGCTTTCTTT,CASSQRTVLLNTEAFF
TRBJ1-6,TRBV19,.,.,TGTGCCAGTAGTACCACAGGGAATACCTATAATTCACCCCTCCACTTT,CASSTTGNTYNSPLHF
TRBJ2-2,TRBV28,.,.,TGTGCCAGCAGTTTATACCCCCCCCAAGGGGACACCGGGGAGCTGTTTTTT,CASSLYPPQGDTGELFF
TRBJ1-5,TRBV19,.,.,TGTGCCAGTACCCCACCTCATGGCCAGCCCCAGCATTTT,CASTPPHGQPQHF
TRBJ1-1,TRBV7-9,TRBD1,.,TGTGCCAGCAGCCCGGACAGGGTCTTCATGAACACTGAAGCTTTCTTT,CASSPDRVFMNTEAFF
TRBJ1-1,TRBV13,.,.,TGTGCCAGCAGCCCCAGGGGGAACACTGAAGCTTTCTTT,CASSPRGNTEAFF
TRBJ2-1,TRBV28,TRBD2,.,TGTGCCAGCAGCCCCGCGGGAGGGCGGAGGGATGAGCAGTTCTTC,CASSPAGGRRDEQFF
TRBJ1-1,TRBV27,TRBD1,.,TGTGCCAGCACTTCAAGTTGGTCAGGGGGGAACACTGAAGCTTTCTTT,CASTSSWSGGNTEAFF
TRBJ2-2,TRBV28,TRBD2,.,TGTGCCAGCAGTTTGTCGGGAGGACCTAAAACGAACACCGGGGAGCTGTTTTTT,CASSLSGGPKTNTGELFF